Only a few counts were recorded for the clone carrying this T cell receptor beta chain. Its antigen remains unidentified. The second PCR ran roughly 6 to 11 cycles with a sample-barcoded 5' primer and J-beta primers. A template-switch adaptor that had 12 random nucleotides put a tag on each cDNA molecule. TCRdb analysed the 5' RACE reads with MiXCR anew, one entry per CDR3 protein. Found here are 1.6 million or so distinct CDR3 sequences, 30% to 35% of them singletons; the top ten hold around 11%. The data derive from a study of blood T cells in healthy people across ages. General study points: Measured against age, TCR beta diversity per million T cells decreased in a roughly linear manner.

Looked up from germline, CDR1 is DFQATT and CDR2 is SNEGSKA (reference sequence). CDR3 length: 16 amino acids. Trimming removed 4 bases from V and 3 bases from J, with 22 bases in between. The sequence came from a woman in her 30s in good health. Sequenced sample: blood. V and J are TRBV20-1 and TRBJ2-7, with D possibly being TRBD2 (5 bases). The CDR3 DNA sequence: TGCAGTGCTACCGACCCTCCGGGGTCCGAGCGCTACGAGCAGTACTTC. This gives the protein CSATDPPGSERYEQYF.